This TCR beta chain was sequenced during a study of blood T cell repertoires in COVID-19. Study overall: Collection of acute and convalescent COVID-19 samples took place in the United States, Italy and Spain.

Method: immunoSEQ multiplex PCR; TCRdb's copy keeps in-frame clones and lacks some. The repertoire holds roughly 240,000 clones, with approximately 85% as singletons. Germline CDR1 and CDR2: SGHRS and YFSETQ. Trimming left V 2 bases short and J 1 base short, with 6 bases between. This CDR3 has 14 residues. This rearrangement joins TRBV5-1 to TRBJ2-2; D is uncertain. The TCR was taken from a woman aged 45 to 65 with acute COVID-19. The sequenced sample was PBMCs or T cells enriched from blood (not recorded which). In DNA, the CDR3 is TGCGCCAGCAGCTTCCCACTGAACACCGGGGAGCTGTTTTTT. The encoded protein is CASSFPLNTGELFF.